The subject of this entry is one T cell receptor beta chain. The sample originates from a study of blood T cell repertoires in COVID-19. Across the whole study: From T cells, B-cell-depleted T cells, or PBMCs came the material, which was cDNA or gDNA.

Libraries were prepared by immunoSEQ multiplex PCR; TCRdb keeps only in-frame clonotypes and omits some of them. Of about 200,000 clones in the sample, roughly 82% were seen once. Recruits, aged roughly 18 to 95 years, lived in 20 to 30 US areas. Recovered status applied to Cohort 3 donors who had two consecutive negative PCRs. It also applied to those with clearance or with symptom resolution. This receptor was obtained from a man in his forties or fifties who had recovered from COVID-19. Material: PBMCs or T cells enriched from blood (not recorded which).

The CDR3 coding sequence is TGCGCCAGCAGCTTGGGGTCCAGGTCTGGGGAGCTGTTTTTT. Its translation is CASSLGSRSGELFF. The V and J genes are TRBV5-1 and TRBJ2-2; no reliable D call. V lost 0 bases, J lost 8 bases, and 11 bases lay in between. CDR1 and CDR2 (germline): SGHRS, YFSETQ. The CDR3 length is 14 residues.